This T cell receptor (beta chain) derives from a study of shared clonotypes between healthy human individuals. The overall study: The donor pool was made up of two women and three men aged 18 to 49. Notes on the study in general: Unshared clonotypes carried lower generation probabilities than those common to all four donors.

Germline loops: CDR1 WSHSY, CDR2 SAAADI. The CDR3 is 16 residues long. The ends lost 0 bases at V and 2 bases at J; junction bases unmatched: 5. As for this clone: What it binds is not known.

Donors included only healthy HIV-negative adults lacking recent acute infections or vaccinations. At a deep level, the assay was run. Generated by immunoSEQ multiplex PCR, the TCRdb table keeps only in-frame clones and is missing some. The repertoire holds hundreds of thousands of clones, less than 80% seen once, with around 2% in the top ten. The chain uses TRBV10-2 and TRBJ2-3; 7 bases map to TRBD2. The sequence derives from a woman under 40 in good health. Material: memory CD4+ T cells sorted from blood. The subset here: CD45RA-negative fraction. CDR3 coding DNA: TGCGCCAGCAGTGAGTCAGCTAGCGGTGACACAGATACGCAGTATTTT. Translation: CASSESASGDTDTQYF.